A single sample is the source of the 28 T cell receptor beta chains below, sequenced in a study of glioma-infiltrating T cells after dendritic cell vaccination. Profiled with immunoSEQ multiplex PCR; TCRdb holds only in-frame clones, not every one. The repertoire consists of fewer than 35,000 clones, with roughly 90% occurring once and the leading ten covering 2.2%. Sample: blood, taken before dendritic cell vaccination. Receptors were obtained from a human donor with glioblastoma.

The chain combines TRBV5-1 with TRBJ2-7, with 9 bases matching TRBD1. V lost 0 bases, J lost 11 bases, and 6 bases stayed unmatched. The CDR3 has 13 residues. Germline CDR1 is SGHRS and CDR2 is YFSETQ. CDR3 nucleotides: TGCGCCAGCAGCTTGGGACAGGGGGGTGGGGAGTACTTC. This codes for CASSLGQGGGEYF.

This clone was counted only a few times. The chain joins TRBV18 to TRBJ1-2; 11 bases map to TRBD1. Germline loops: CDR1 KGHSH, CDR2 LQKENI. The CDR3 is made up of 14 amino acids. The V gene end was trimmed by 6 bases and the J gene end by 7 bases; junction bases not matched to a gene: 7. CDR3 DNA sequence: TGTGCCAGCTCGAGGGACAGGGGGAGTTCTGGCTACACCTTC. Translating gives CASSRDRGSSGYTF. The entire variable domain, with the rest obtained from reference TRBV18 and TRBJ1-2, is as follows: NAGVMQNPRHLVRRRGQEARLRCSPMKGHSHVYWYRQLPEEGLKFMVYLQKENIIDESGMPKERFSAEFPKEGPSILRIQQVVRGDSAAYFCASSRDRGSSGYTFGSGTRLTVV.

This sequence joins TRBV10-3 and TRBJ2-3, with TRBD2 matching over 10 bases. This CDR3 has 15 amino acids. The V gene end was trimmed by 7 bases and the J gene end by 0 bases; junction bases not matched to a gene: 4. Germline V CDR1 and CDR2: ENHRY, SYGVKD. The DNA for the CDR3 is TGTGCCATCAAGCAGCGGGGGGGTAGCACAGATACGCAGTATTTT. Translating it yields CAIKQRGGSTDTQYF.

The chain has TRBV5-1 and TRBJ1-1, with TRBD1 identical over 7 bases. Trimming removed 4 bases from V and 13 bases from J; junction bases left unmatched: 13. The CDR3 is 13 amino acids. Germline assignment: CDR1 SGHRS and CDR2 YFSETQ. The CDR3 region is CASSTETGFEGFF. The CDR3 DNA follows: TGCGCCAGCAGCACCGAGACAGGGTTTGAGGGTTTCTTT.

V and J are TRBV7-6 and TRBJ2-7; weak D call: TRBD1 (5 bases). Germline values: CDR1 SGHVS, CDR2 FNYEAQ. The CDR3 is 15 residues long. The V end was cut by 1 base, the J end by 5 bases, with 15 bases between. The CDR3: CASSLGSGYLDEQYF. CDR3 DNA: TGTGCCAGCAGCTTAGGGTCAGGGTATCTTGACGAGCAGTACTTC.

V and J are TRBV11-2 and TRBJ2-5; D is possibly TRBD2 (6 bases). The CDR3 is 15 amino acids. Trimming removed 4 bases at V and 3 bases at J, with 15 bases between. The germline gives CDR1 SGHAT, CDR2 FQNNGV. The CDR3 reads CASSSTPSAKETQYF. The CDR3 bases are TGTGCCAGCAGCTCCACTCCTAGCGCAAAAGAGACCCAGTACTTC.

The rearrangement joins TRBV30 to TRBJ1-1; the D is unclear. Germline CDR1 reads GTSNPN; CDR2 reads SVGIG (reference sequence). The CDR3 has 14 amino acids. V was cut by 2 bases and J by 2 bases, with 12 bases left in between. CDR3 bases: TGTGCCTGGAGTCCTCCCCGGGTCAACACTGAAGCTTTCTTT. This codes for CAWSPPRVNTEAFF. The full variable domain, completed using reference TRBV30 and TRBJ1-1, is SQTIHQWPATLVQPVGSPLSLECTVEGTSNPNLYWYRQAAGRGLQLLFYSVGIGQISSEVPQNLSASRPQDRQFILSSKKLLLSDSGFYLCAWSPPRVNTEAFFGQGTRLTVV.

The chain employs TRBV10-3 and TRBJ2-7; D may be TRBD1 (6 bases). There are 14 residues in the CDR3. The V end lost 6 bases, the J end lost 2 bases, and 14 bases lay between the germline ends. Germline CDR1 and CDR2: ENHRY and SYGVKD. DNA for the CDR3: TGTGCCATCAGATCCCGGGACACGGCCTACGAGCAGTACTTC. It codes for CAIRSRDTAYEQYF.

CDR3 sequence: CASGLGGLGNEQFF. CDR3 in DNA: TGTGCTAGTGGTTTGGGGGGCTTGGGGAATGAGCAGTTCTTC. The rearrangement uses TRBV12-5 and TRBJ2-1; D is possibly TRBD1 (5 bases). The CDR3 has 14 residues. Germline assignment: CDR1 LGHNT and CDR2 FRNRAP. Deletions cut 1 base from V and 7 bases from J, with 11 bases between.

The chain employs TRBV27 and TRBJ1-6; D ambiguous. This CDR3 has 17 amino acids. V gave up 1 base and J gave up 0 bases, with 10 bases separating them. Germline-derived CDR1 and CDR2 are MNHEY and SMNVEV (reference sequence). CDR3 in amino acids: CASSLWSVSSYNSPLHF. DNA for the CDR3: TGTGCCAGCAGTTTATGGTCAGTAAGCTCCTATAATTCACCCCTCCACTTT.

V is TRBV6-5 and J is TRBJ1-5; tentative D call: TRBD1 (5 bases). Germline assignment: CDR1 MNHEY and CDR2 SVGAGI. The CDR3 is made up of 15 amino acids. Trimming cost V 9 bases and J 0 bases, with 15 bases left between them. CDR3 sequence: CASRPGQISNQPQHF. The CDR3 coding sequence is TGTGCCAGTCGGCCAGGGCAGATTAGCAATCAGCCCCAGCATTTT.

The chain joins TRBV19 to TRBJ2-7, with D possibly matching TRBD1 (6 bases). The CDR3 extends over 12 amino acids. CDR1 and CDR2 (germline): LNHDA, SQIVND (reference sequence). Deletions cut 6 bases from V and 7 bases from J, with 13 bases between. The DNA for the CDR3 is TGTGCCAGTAGCAGGGGTTCGCGGGAGCAGTACTTC. It encodes CASSRGSREQYF.

This clone was recorded a few times. The chain combines TRBV27 with TRBJ2-2; TRBD2 matches 9 bases. Germline CDR1 MNHEY, CDR2 SMNVEV (reference sequence). This CDR3 is 17 amino acids long. V dropped 7 bases and J dropped 1; count of bases not matched to a gene: 10. Written as DNA, the CDR3 is TGTGCCAGCACTCACCTAGCGGGGAACTTGAACACCGGGGAGCTGTTTTTT. Its translation: CASTHLAGNLNTGELFF.

The chain links TRBV20-1 to TRBJ1-2, with unresolved D. This CDR3 is 11 amino acids long. Germline CDR1 and CDR2: DFQATT and SNEGSKA (reference sequence). Trimming removed 3 bases from V and 6 bases from J, with 8 bases in between. CDR3 DNA sequence: TGCAGTGCTAGTACTCCGGATGGCTACACCTTC. It specifies CSASTPDGYTF.

The V call is TRBV2, the J call TRBJ1-1; tentatively, D is TRBD1 (5 bases). CDR3 size: 14 residues. V was shortened by 6 bases and J by 6 bases, with 17 bases between the two germline ends. Germline loops: CDR1 SNHLY, CDR2 FYNNEI. The CDR3 DNA follows: TGTGCCAGCAGCCAGGGTAGGGGAATTGCTGAAGCTTTCTTT. Translating it yields CASSQGRGIAEAFF.

This clone was observed a single time. V is TRBV7-2 and J is TRBJ2-7, with a tentative D call TRBD2 (7 bases). Germline loops: CDR1 SGHTA, CDR2 FQGNSA. V was shortened by 1 base and J by 6 bases, with 16 bases between the two germline ends. The CDR3 length is 15 residues. The DNA of the CDR3 is TGTGCCAGCAGCTTAGAGGGGGGGGAAGTAACCGAGCAGTACTTC. This translates into CASSLEGGEVTEQYF.

The V call is TRBV4-2, the J call TRBJ1-6; tentative D call: TRBD1 (6 bases). Per the germline V gene, CDR1 is LGHNA and CDR2 is YNFKEQ. This CDR3 contains 19 residues. Trimming left V 0 bases short and J 5 bases short, with 20 bases between. Here the CDR3 DNA reads TGTGCCAGCAGCCAAGAATTGCTATTGAACAGGGTAGATAATTCACCCCTCCACTTT. As protein: CASSQELLLNRVDNSPLHF.

This chain connects TRBV7-9 to TRBJ1-1; tentatively, D is TRBD1 (6 bases). The CDR3 has 15 amino acids. Germline CDR1 is SEHNR and CDR2 is FQNEAQ (reference sequence). The germline V and J ends were trimmed by 7 bases and 1 base, with 16 bases remaining between them. The CDR3 spells CASILGGAGNTEAFF. The DNA of the CDR3 is TGTGCCAGCATCCTAGGGGGGGCCGGGAACACTGAAGCTTTCTTT.

The chain recombines TRBV15 with TRBJ1-1; TRBD1 might be the D (5 bases). This CDR3 has 15 amino acids. CDR1 is LNHNV and CDR2 is YYDKDF in the germline V gene (reference sequence). The ends were cut back, 1 base at V and 3 bases at J, with 12 bases in the middle. CDR3 DNA sequence: TGTGCCACCAGCAGAGCTCGGCAGGGCGACACTGAAGCTTTCTTT. It encodes CATSRARQGDTEAFF.

V is TRBV19 and J is TRBJ1-6; D might be TRBD1 (6 bases). The V end lost 3 bases, the J end lost 7 bases, and 16 bases lay between the germline ends. The CDR3 extends over 16 amino acids. Per the germline V gene, CDR1 is LNHDA and CDR2 is SQIVND (reference sequence). CDR3 in amino acids: CASSITRDTHNSPLHF. Written as DNA, the CDR3 is TGTGCCAGTAGTATCACCCGGGACACCCACAATTCACCCCTCCACTTT. The full variable domain, completed using reference TRBV19 and TRBJ1-6, is DGGITQSPKYLFRKEGQNVTLSCEQNLNHDAMYWYRQDPGQGLRLIYYSQIVNDFQKGDIAEGYSVSREKKESFPLTVTSAQKNPTAFYLCASSITRDTHNSPLHFGNGTRLTVT.

The chain couples TRBV11-2 to TRBJ1-2; a possible D gene is TRBD1 (5 bases). CDR1 SGHAT and CDR2 FQNNGV come from the germline V gene. This CDR3 is 15 amino acids long. V was shortened by 0 bases and J by 4 bases, with 12 bases between the two germline ends. CDR3 sequence (DNA): TGTGCCAGCAGCTTAGAGGGGGGTAACGGCTATGGCTACACCTTC. Translation: CASSLEGGNGYGYTF.

V is TRBV7-9 and J is TRBJ1-2, with 9 bases aligning to TRBD1. The germline V gene encodes CDR1 SEHNR and CDR2 FQNEAQ (reference sequence). This CDR3 contains 17 residues. V lost 6 bases and J lost 6; bases outside the gene matches: 17. The CDR3 coding sequence is TGTGCCAGCAGACTAACCTATCCGGGACAGGGAATGGATGGCTACACCTTC. It yields the protein CASRLTYPGQGMDGYTF.

The rearrangement links TRBV5-5 to TRBJ2-1; weak D call: TRBD1 (7 bases). The V gene lost 3 bases and the J gene lost 10 bases, with 11 bases spanning the gap. The CDR3 spans 12 residues. Germline V lookup: CDR1 SGHKS, CDR2 YYEKEE (reference sequence). The CDR3: CASSSPGGEQFF. In nucleotides, the CDR3 is TGTGCCAGCAGCTCCCCAGGGGGGGAGCAGTTCTTC.

The genes are TRBV6-1 and TRBJ1-5; D possibly corresponds to TRBD1 (6 bases). V gave up 8 bases and J gave up 6 bases, with 14 bases separating them. This CDR3 comprises 13 residues. Germline loops: CDR1 MNHNS, CDR2 SASEGT. CDR3 coding DNA: TGTGCCAGCTACCACAGGGTACGTCAGCCCCAGCATTTT. Amino acid sequence: CASYHRVRQPQHF.

This clone was seen a single time. V gene TRBV5-4 combines with J gene TRBJ1-2, with 11 positions matching TRBD1. The trim removed 2 bases at V and 4 bases at J, leaving 4 bases unmatched. The CDR3 spans 15 residues. CDR1 is SGHNT, CDR2 YYREEE, per germline (reference sequence). The CDR3 spells CASSFGDRGFYGYTF. The DNA of the CDR3 is TGTGCCAGCAGCTTCGGGGACAGGGGGTTCTATGGCTACACCTTC.

The chain carries TRBV5-1 and TRBJ1-3, with 10 bases that match TRBD1. The CDR3 spans 15 residues. V dropped 5 bases and J dropped 0; count of bases not matched to a gene: 2. CDR1 is SGHRS and CDR2 is YFSETQ in the germline V gene. CDR3 coding DNA: TGCGCCAGCAGGGGACAGGGGTTCTCTGGAAACACCATATATTTT. This gives the protein CASRGQGFSGNTIYF.

The chain joins TRBV10-1 to TRBJ1-1, with D unclear. CDR3 length: 11 residues. Trimming took 9 bases from V and 4 from J, leaving 9 bases between them. The germline gives CDR1 WNHNN, CDR2 SYGVQD (reference sequence). The CDR3 DNA sequence: TGCGCCAGGATGCGTGTCACTGAAGCTTTCTTT. Its protein is CARMRVTEAFF.

The V and J genes are TRBV7-9 and TRBJ2-2; 9 nucleotides line up with TRBD2. Trimming removed 4 bases from V and 0 bases from J; junction bases left unmatched: 3. The germline V gene encodes CDR1 SEHNR and CDR2 FQNEAQ (reference sequence). The CDR3 spans 16 residues. The CDR3 here is CASSSRGGTNTGELFF. The CDR3 nucleotides are TGTGCCAGCAGCTCGCGGGGGGGCACGAACACCGGGGAGCTGTTTTTT.